This T cell receptor (beta chain) comes out of a study of blood T cell repertoires in COVID-19. Looking at the study overall: The analysed material was cDNA or gDNA that came from T cells, B-cell-depleted T cells, or PBMCs.

The CDR3 spans 16 residues. The germline gives CDR1 MGHRA, CDR2 YSYEKL. V gave up 4 bases and J gave up 1 base; unmatched junction bases: 5. Produced via immunoSEQ multiplex PCR; TCRdb's table is partial and in-frame only. Here the sample spans 210,000 or so clones, approximately 90% being singletons. The Seattle patients, enrolled during active infection, were followed longitudinally. The TCR comes from a man aged 30 to 45 with COVID-19, enrolled during active disease. The V gene is TRBV4-1, the J gene TRBJ1-1; 11 bases map to TRBD1. Sample: peripheral blood. CDR3 amino acids: CASSLWTGGANTEAFF. The CDR3 nucleotides are TGCGCCAGCAGCCTATGGACAGGGGGCGCGAACACTGAAGCTTTCTTT.